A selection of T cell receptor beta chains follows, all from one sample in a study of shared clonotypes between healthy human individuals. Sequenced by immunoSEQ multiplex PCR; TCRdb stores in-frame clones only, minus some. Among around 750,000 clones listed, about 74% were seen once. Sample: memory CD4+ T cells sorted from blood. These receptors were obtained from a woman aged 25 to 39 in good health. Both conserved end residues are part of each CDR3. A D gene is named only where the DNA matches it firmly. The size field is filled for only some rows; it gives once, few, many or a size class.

CASSSRVQGEAFF,TGTGCCAGCAGCTCCAGAGTACAGGGTGAAGCTTTCTTT,TRBV5-4,TRBJ1-1,.,.
CASSLGGASLYEQYF,TGTGCCAGCAGCTTAGGTGGGGCGTCTTTGTACGAGCAGTACTTC,TRBV7-2,TRBJ2-7,.,.
CASSPGLVQETQYF,TGTGCCAGCAGCCCCGGACTGGTTCAAGAGACCCAGTACTTC,TRBV4-2,TRBJ2-5,once,.
CASSAPGTPLGRELFF,TGTGCCAGCAGTGCTCCCGGGACACCCCTGGGCCGGGAGCTGTTTTTT,TRBV28,TRBJ2-2,.,.
CSARVRDEQFF,TGCAGTGCTAGAGTGCGCGATGAGCAGTTCTTC,TRBV20-1,TRBJ2-1,.,.
CAYSEGDTQYF,TGTGCCTACTCCGAGGGAGATACGCAGTATTTT,TRBV30,TRBJ2-3,.,.
CASKTSGRDLYNEQFF,TGTGCCAGCAAGACTAGCGGGAGGGATCTCTACAATGAGCAGTTCTTC,TRBV6-6,TRBJ2-1,.,TRBD2
CAIRAADGGNEQFF,TGTGCCATCCGGGCAGCAGATGGGGGCAATGAGCAGTTCTTC,TRBV6-8,TRBJ2-1,.,.
CASSLSGSRNIQYF,TGTGCCAGCAGCCTTAGCGGGAGTCGAAACATTCAGTACTTC,TRBV28,TRBJ2-4,.,TRBD2
CATKQEPPNEQYF,TGTGCCACCAAGCAGGAGCCGCCCAACGAGCAGTACTTC,TRBV2,TRBJ2-7,.,.
CASSASTGGYQPQHF,TGTGCCAGCAGTGCTAGTACAGGGGGCTATCAGCCCCAGCATTTT,TRBV2,TRBJ1-5,.,TRBD1
CASSLGQSHYGYTF,TGCGCCAGCAGCTTGGGACAGAGCCACTATGGCTACACCTTC,TRBV5-1,TRBJ1-2,.,.
CASRLKGRMNTEAFF,TGTGCCAGCAGGTTGAAAGGACGGATGAACACTGAAGCTTTCTTT,TRBV7-8,TRBJ1-1,.,.
CASSPQGGLAGREQFF,TGTGCCAGCAGCCCCCAAGGCGGACTAGCGGGGCGTGAGCAGTTCTTC,TRBV11-2,TRBJ2-1,.,TRBD2
CASSEYGRELFF,TGTGCCAGCAGTGAATACGGCCGGGAGCTGTTTTTT,TRBV2,TRBJ2-2,.,.
CASSEQGEQFF,TGTGCCAGCAGCGAACAGGGTGAGCAGTTCTTC,TRBV5-4,TRBJ2-1,.,.
CASSVTGANYGYTF,TGTGCCAGCAGCGTTACAGGGGCTAACTATGGCTACACCTTC,TRBV9,TRBJ1-2,.,TRBD1
CASSNAGQGREQYF,TGCGCCAGCAGCAACGCGGGACAGGGGAGAGAGCAGTACTTC,TRBV5-1,TRBJ2-7,once,TRBD1
CASSLTSGRRSSYEQYF,TGTGCCAGCAGCTTGACTAGCGGGAGGAGGAGCTCCTACGAGCAGTACTTC,TRBV7-9,TRBJ2-7,once,TRBD2
CASSEALGLGPYNEQFF,TGTGCCAGCAGTGAAGCTCTCGGACTAGGACCCTACAATGAGCAGTTCTTC,TRBV6-1,TRBJ2-1,once,TRBD2
CASSNGGNGELFF,TGTGCCAGCAGCAACGGGGGGAACGGGGAGCTGTTTTTT,TRBV7-7,TRBJ2-2,.,TRBD2
CASSHSPTDYGYTF,TGTGCCAGCTCACACTCCCCTACTGACTATGGCTACACCTTC,TRBV18,TRBJ1-2,many,.
CASSVDFGTTNTGELFF,TGTGCCAGCAGCGTAGACTTCGGGACAACGAACACCGGGGAGCTGTTTTTT,TRBV9,TRBJ2-2,.,.
CASSSQGFGTEAFF,TGTGCCAGCAGTTCTCAGGGATTTGGGACTGAAGCTTTCTTT,TRBV7-2,TRBJ1-1,.,.
CATRLGTANTGELFF,TGTGCCACCCGGTTGGGAACGGCCAACACCGGGGAGCTGTTTTTT,TRBV10-3,TRBJ2-2,many,.
CAIRRTGSDTEAFF,TGTGCCATCAGACGGACAGGGTCGGACACTGAAGCTTTCTTT,TRBV10-3,TRBJ1-1,.,TRBD1
CASRREGQGATGELFF,TGTGCCAGCAGGAGGGAAGGACAGGGGGCCACCGGGGAGCTGTTTTTT,TRBV11-3,TRBJ2-2,.,TRBD1
CASSLGDRGLYGPPQEAFF,TGTGCCAGCAGCTTAGGGGACAGGGGTCTCTACGGGCCCCCCCAAGAAGCTTTCTTT,TRBV7-8,TRBJ1-1,.,TRBD1
CASSFFLENWTLRVRTYEQYF,TGTGCCAGCAGTTTTTTTCTTGAGAACTGGACATTGAGGGTTCGGACCTACGAGCAGTACTTC,TRBV27,TRBJ2-7,.,.
CASSLQGPRVSGTFF,TGTGCCAGCAGTTTACAGGGGCCTCGGGTGAGTGGAACTTTCTTT,TRBV27,TRBJ1-1,.,.
CASSLGRLNIQYF,TGTGCCAGCAGCTTAGGTCGTCTAAACATTCAGTACTTC,TRBV7-8,TRBJ2-4,.,.
CASSEDGLTTDTQYF,TGTGCCAGCAGTGAAGATGGACTGACCACAGATACGCAGTATTTT,TRBV2,TRBJ2-3,.,.
CASSLSFGGDEQYF,TGTGCCAGCAGCTTGAGCTTTGGCGGAGACGAGCAGTACTTC,TRBV5-6,TRBJ2-7,.,.